This TCR beta chain was observed in a study of technical replicates of blood from a few donors. Some clones are missing from TCRdb's copy, which holds only in-frame ones; the method was immunoSEQ multiplex PCR. Counted here are 70,000 or so clones, 95% to 99% occurring once; the ten biggest clones make up around 0.2%. Sequenced sample: T cells isolated from PBMCs. The origin of this receptor is a human donor in good health.

CDR3 coding DNA: TGTGCCAGCAGCTCCTTAGCGGGAGGAAGGGCGGAGACAGATACGCAGTATTTT. Protein product: CASSSLAGGRAETDTQYF. The chain combines TRBV7-9 with TRBJ2-3; 10 bases are a match to TRBD2. Germline lookup yields CDR1 SEHNR and CDR2 FQNEAQ (reference sequence). V gave up 4 bases and J gave up 3 bases; unmatched junction bases: 13. The CDR3 is made up of 18 amino acids.